This T cell receptor (beta chain) derives from a study of T cells expressing NK-cell markers (dated by TCRdb to 2020 to 2022). Turning to the overall study: About 8 donors provided sorted CD3+CD56+NKG2C+, CD3+CD56+NKG2C- and CD3+CD56-NKG2C+ T-cell subsets, whose TCR beta-chain repertoires were profiled. Seven of the eight sequenced donors were HCMV-seropositive and one was HCMV-seronegative. Randomly selected healthy volunteers, three men and five women, were used as the eight sequenced donors. The libraries were sequenced on Illumina HiSeq 2000/2500, MiSeq or NextSeq, producing 2 x 150 bp reads. Broad study findings and their caveats: For over five donors, the dominant CD3+CD56+NKG2C+ clonotypes were among the top 10 CD8+ clonotypes and accounted for about 1.0-8% of CD8+ T cells. Those dominant clonotypes were again the most abundant among CD3+CD56-NKG2C+ cells in several donors, at roughly 25-60.1%. Whether the expanded NKG2C-expressing T cell clones were specific for HCMV antigens was left unclear.

Remarks on this clonotype: Its target antigen remains unknown.

The CDR3 starts with the cysteine, ends with the phenylalanine, and has 15 residues. No nucleotide data were recorded. Via the germline V gene, CDR1 is KGHDR and CDR2 SFDVKD. This sample was sequenced with an Illumina HiSeq 2000. TCR beta cDNA libraries were made by 5'RACE template switching that added a universal primer site and unique molecular identifiers. Synthesis of cDNA was primed from the TCR beta constant segment and was followed by two consecutive PCR amplification steps. The paper's data handling went like this. Reads were demultiplexed and grouped by UMI with MIGEC, and clonotypes were assembled and quantified with MiTCR. To exclude erroneous sequences, only TCR cDNA sequences supported by at least two reads were retained. The tcR package was used for downstream repertoire analysis, and clonotypes were matched between fractions using CDR3 nucleotide sequence together with V segment. VDJmatch was used to annotate antigen specificity against VDJdb, with one amino acid substitution in CDR3 allowed. After reprocessing by TCRdb, each CDR3 protein sequence is one entry, and no DNA is given. The V and J calls follow TCRdb's processing rather than the paper's. The sample's own table lists some 410,000 distinct CDR3 sequences. The ten largest clones capture 7.3% of the sample.

HCMV serostatus was determined by detecting HCMV-specific IgG in serum with a commercial ELISA kit. Ficoll density gradient centrifugation was used to isolate peripheral blood mononuclear cells from blood. Here the chain combines TRBV24-1 and TRBJ2-1. The sequencing sample was made of blood T cells: a sorted CD56 or NKG2C T cell subset, CD4+ or CD8+ T cells, or bulk PBMC T cells (not recorded which). The sequence was obtained from a woman aged 18 to 75 in good health. The CDR3 here reads CATSDLEEDYNEQFF.